A single T cell receptor (beta chain) is shown here with its context. This sample is part of a study of blood T cell repertoires in COVID-19. In the study overall: Acute and convalescent COVID-19 specimens originated in the United States, Italy and Spain. In each case, the material was cDNA or gDNA derived from T cells, B-cell-depleted T cells, or PBMCs.

There are 15 residues in the CDR3. The V end was cut by 0 bases, the J end by 4 bases, with 11 bases between. CDR1 and CDR2 (germline): SGDLS, YYNGEE. As processed by the authors: Reference gene primer amplification yielded estimated nucleated cell counts. TCRdb's table, derived via immunoSEQ multiplex PCR, lists solely in-frame clones and lacks some. The DNA gave D and trimming, while V, J and clone size come from that table. The sample lists some 150,000 clones; 65% to 85% were seen once. The sequencing sample was made of peripheral blood. V usage is TRBV9 and J usage is TRBJ1-5; tentative D call: TRBD1 (5 bases). This TCR came from a man aged 55 to 70 with active or convalescent COVID-19. The DNA for the CDR3 is TGTGCCAGCAGCGTAGATTTCCGGGGGAATCAGCCCCAGCATTTT. Its protein product is CASSVDFRGNQPQHF.